The 20 T cell receptor beta chains below come from one sample, sequenced in a study of Ad26.COV2.S vaccination and SARS-CoV-2 variants. Sequencing used immunoSEQ multiplex PCR; TCRdb keeps in-frame clones, though not all of them. The sample has 300,000 to 350,000 clones, about 90% seen once; the top ten hold approximately 5.8%. The treatment was: roughly 20 received Ad26.COV2.S at low or high dose, single or two shots; about five received placebo; per-sample allocation not given. The investigators took samples on day 63 after the first vaccine or placebo injection. This specimen was peripheral blood, taken in a trial of Ad26.COV2.S vaccine versus placebo. These TCRs come from a person between 18 and 65 years old who received the Ad26.COV2.S COVID-19 vaccine or a placebo.

CDR3 coding DNA: TGTGCCAGTAGTATACAGGTGACAGACAGGAGAACTAATGAAAAACTGTTTTTT. Its protein is CASSIQVTDRRTNEKLFF. The V call is TRBV19, the J call TRBJ1-4, with D maybe TRBD1 (6 bases). Per germline, CDR1 LNHDA and CDR2 SQIVND (reference sequence). The CDR3 covers 18 residues. V was trimmed by 2 bases and J by 1 base, leaving 17 bases between them.

The chain links TRBV6-1 to TRBJ1-1; D possibly corresponds to TRBD1 (5 bases). Germline V lookup: CDR1 MNHNS, CDR2 SASEGT. With 2 bases removed from V and 0 bases from J, the gap between germline ends came to 19 bases. The CDR3 has 18 residues. For the CDR3, the DNA is TGTGCCAGCAGTGAACCTACGTCTCCAGGGTCCATGAACACTGAAGCTTTCTTT. Translation gives CASSEPTSPGSMNTEAFF.

The chain has TRBV28 and TRBJ1-2, with D unresolved. Trimming cost V 7 bases and J 8 bases, with 11 bases left between them. The germline gives CDR1 MDHEN, CDR2 SYDVKM. The CDR3 loop spans 11 amino acids. CDR3: CASTSYAGYTF. CDR3 coding DNA: TGTGCCAGCACATCCTACGCCGGCTACACCTTC.

The rearrangement links TRBV28 to TRBJ2-2; the D gene is possibly TRBD2 (5 bases). CDR1 MDHEN and CDR2 SYDVKM come from the germline V gene. This CDR3 has 17 amino acids. V lost 2 bases, J lost 0 bases, and 13 bases lay in between. The CDR3 loop is CASSLGREIANTGELFF. The CDR3 nucleotides read TGTGCCAGCAGTTTAGGTAGGGAGATTGCGAACACCGGGGAGCTGTTTTTT.

V and J are TRBV7-9 and TRBJ2-7, with a possible D match to TRBD1 (5 bases). Trimming left V 1 base short and J 6 bases short, with 16 bases between. CDR3 length equals 15 residues. Germline V gene sequence: CDR1 SEHNR, CDR2 FQNEAQ (reference sequence). The CDR3 loop reads CASSLGAGGQGEQYF. DNA for the CDR3: TGTGCCAGCAGCTTAGGGGCAGGTGGCCAGGGCGAGCAGTACTTC.

This rearrangement joins TRBV11-2 to TRBJ1-5; 7 bases line up with TRBD1. CDR3 length: 15 residues. V lost 4 bases to trimming and J lost 5 bases; unmatched junction nucleotides: 8. The germline CDR1 and CDR2 sequences are SGHAT and FQNNGV. CDR3 sequence (DNA): TGTGCCAGCAGCTCAGGGACAGCCTTCGATCAGCCCCAGCATTTT. Translation gives CASSSGTAFDQPQHF.

V is TRBV6-2 or TRBV6-3 and J is TRBJ2-1, with 8 bases that match TRBD1. This CDR3 has 16 residues. CDR1 is MNHEY, CDR2 SVGEGT, per germline. The J segment lost 3 bases and the V segment lost 0 bases, leaving 4 bases of the junction unmatched. CDR3 nucleotide sequence: TGTGCCAGCAGTTACTCAGACAGGGGTTACTACAATGAGCAGTTCTTC. This sequence encodes CASSYSDRGYYNEQFF.

This chain connects TRBV6-5 to TRBJ1-2, with D tentatively TRBD1 (6 bases). Trimming stripped 2 bases from V and 8 bases from J, with 15 bases between. CDR1 is MNHEY and CDR2 is SVGAGI in the germline V gene. The CDR3 consists of 14 residues. CDR3 DNA sequence: TGTGCCAGCAGTTACGGCCGGGGGCAGACCGGCTACACCTTC. It encodes CASSYGRGQTGYTF.

The rearrangement joins TRBV6-5 to TRBJ2-7; D not certain. Trimming shortened V by 5 bases and J by 0 bases, and 11 bases separated the two germline ends. CDR1 and CDR2 from the germline V gene are MNHEY and SVGAGI. The CDR3 length is 14 residues. The CDR3 loop reads CASSPGPSSYEQYV. CDR3 in DNA: TGTGCCAGCAGTCCTGGGCCAAGCTCCTACGAGCAGTACGTC.

The chain employs TRBV4-3 and TRBJ1-3; D may be TRBD1 (6 bases). The V and J ends lost 0 bases and 2 bases respectively, with 8 bases between them. This CDR3 contains 15 residues. Germline values: CDR1 LGHNA, CDR2 YSLEER. The CDR3 sequence is CASSQEQGAGNTIYF. The CDR3 DNA is TGCGCCAGCAGCCAAGAACAGGGTGCTGGAAACACCATATATTTT.

The CDR3 loop is CASSFRVGPYNEQFF. DNA for the CDR3: TGTGCCAGCAGTTTTCGGGTTGGGCCCTACAATGAGCAGTTCTTC. The chain combines TRBV28 with TRBJ2-1, with D unresolved. With 3 bases removed from V and 2 bases from J, the gap between germline ends came to 11 bases. Germline V gives CDR1 MDHEN, CDR2 SYDVKM. This CDR3 spans 15 amino acids. Variable domain in full (rest from reference TRBV28 and TRBJ2-1): DVKVTQSSRYLVKRTGEKVFLECVQDMDHENMFWYRQDPGLGLRLIYFSYDVKMKEKGDIPEGYSVSREKKERFSLILESASTNQTSMYLCASSFRVGPYNEQFFGPGTRLTVL.

The chain joins TRBV7-2 to TRBJ1-4; D is perhaps TRBD1 (6 bases). Germline V gene lookup returns CDR1 SGHTA and CDR2 FQGNSA. V lost 5 bases and J 6 bases, leaving 19 bases between the germline ends. The CDR3 loop spans 16 amino acids. CDR3 residues: CASSPGPGTKDEKLFF. For the CDR3, the DNA is TGTGCCAGCAGCCCCGGCCCGGGGACAAAAGATGAAAAACTGTTTTTT.

J is TRBJ1-2 and V is TRBV7-9, with D possibly TRBD1 on 6 matching bases. V was pared by 3 bases and J by 5 bases, with 28 bases between. The CDR3 covers 19 residues. CDR1 SEHNR and CDR2 FQNEAQ come from the germline V gene (reference sequence). CDR3 nucleotide sequence: TGTGCCAGCAGCTTCGCGGAGGGGGGTGGCGAGGTGCCGTCATATGGCTACACCTTC. The encoded protein is CASSFAEGGGEVPSYGYTF.

The J gene is TRBJ2-3, the V gene TRBV5-1; 13 bases align to TRBD2. Trimming at V came to 2 bases and at J to 7 bases, leaving 7 bases not matched to a gene. Germline-derived CDR1 and CDR2 are SGHRS and YFSETQ. The CDR3 has 16 amino acids. The CDR3 here is CASSFTSGGAGNTQYF. In DNA form, the CDR3 reads TGCGCCAGCAGCTTTACTAGCGGGGGGGCCGGGAATACGCAGTATTTT.

The CDR3 bases are TGTGCCAGCTCTAAAAGCCGCTCCGAAAAACTGGGAGGCTACACCTTC. Protein sequence: CASSKSRSEKLGGYTF. The chain employs TRBV18 and TRBJ1-2; unclear D gene. Germline CDR1 KGHSH, CDR2 LQKENI. This CDR3 region has 16 residues. The V gene lost 6 bases and the J gene lost 8 bases, with 25 bases spanning the gap.

This clone was observed a single time. This chain connects TRBV7-2 to TRBJ1-5, with 7 positions matching TRBD1. The CDR3 extends over 15 amino acids. The V segment lost 2 bases and the J segment 5 bases; nucleotides outside the gene matches: 6. CDR1 and CDR2 from the germline V gene are SGHTA and FQGNSA. The CDR3 nucleotides are TGTGCCAGCAGCTTACTTGACAGGGAGGATCAGCCCCAGCATTTT. Translating gives CASSLLDREDQPQHF. Supplemented by reference TRBV7-2 and TRBJ1-5, the full variable domain reads GAGVSQSPSNKVTEKGKDVELRCDPISGHTALYWYRQSLGQGLEFLIYFQGNSAPDKSGLPSDRFSAERTGGSVSTLTIQRTQQEDSAVYLCASSLLDREDQPQHFGDGTRLSIL.

The genes are TRBV6-2 or TRBV6-3 and TRBJ2-2; D remains unclear. V was clipped by 1 base and J by 1 base, with 7 bases between them. Germline V lookup: CDR1 MNHEY, CDR2 SVGEGT. The length of the CDR3 is 15 residues. The CDR3 region has the DNA TGTGCCAGCAGTTACTTAAGATGGAACACCGGGGAGCTGTTTTTT. Encoded protein: CASSYLRWNTGELFF.

The rearrangement uses TRBV28 and TRBJ2-2; 8 positions match TRBD2. Looked up from germline, CDR1 is MDHEN and CDR2 is SYDVKM. The V segment lost 8 bases and the J segment 4 bases; nucleotides outside the gene matches: 9. The CDR3 runs 15 residues. The CDR3 loop reads CASFPGGGCTGELFF. CDR3 bases: TGTGCCAGCTTTCCCGGGGGGGGCTGCACCGGGGAGCTGTTTTTT.

This clone has just one count. V and J are TRBV5-1 and TRBJ2-3; D perhaps matches TRBD1 (6 bases). CDR3 length: 15 residues. V was pared by 4 bases and J by 0 bases, with 12 bases between. In germline, CDR1 is SGHRS, CDR2 YFSETQ. The CDR3: CASSDLGQSTDTQYF. The CDR3 DNA sequence: TGCGCCAGCAGCGACCTAGGACAGAGCACAGATACGCAGTATTTT.

The DNA for the CDR3 is TGTGCCAGCCGACCGCTCGGGCGGGACACCGGGGAGCTGTTTTTT. It codes for CASRPLGRDTGELFF. The chain recombines TRBV11-1 with TRBJ2-2; D perhaps matches TRBD2 (5 bases). V was clipped by 8 bases and J by 3 bases, with 16 bases between them. The CDR3 is 15 residues long. Germline V gene sequence: CDR1 SGHAT, CDR2 FQDESV (reference sequence).